This TCR beta chain is from a study of early T cells in non-severe SARS-CoV-2 infection. Across the whole study: RNA in bulk from unsorted whole blood was sequenced, and chains were unpaired.

This clonotype was counted at least ten times. TCRdb reprocessed the 5' RACE reads via MiXCR and lists one record per CDR3 protein. Here the sample spans under 85,000 distinct CDR3 sequences, about 12% being singletons. This TCR derives from an adult who was a healthcare worker with PCR-confirmed SARS-CoV-2 infection or an uninfected control (not recorded which). Sequencing was done on a sample of whole blood.

DNA for the CDR3: TGTGCCAGCAGCTTACTCCCCTCAGGGTCCTGGGGCGAGCAGTACTTC. It encodes CASSLLPSGSWGEQYF. This chain connects TRBV11-3 to TRBJ2-7; D may be TRBD1 (5 bases). Trimming removed 2 bases from V and 6 bases from J, with 20 bases in between. Germline CDR1 and CDR2: SGHNT and YENEEA. This CDR3 spans 16 amino acids.